This TCR beta chain derives from a study of blood T cell repertoires in COVID-19. Overall study context: Samples came from the United States, Italy and Spain, spanning acute and convalescent COVID-19. The cDNA or gDNA used as material had been derived from T cells, B-cell-depleted T cells, or PBMCs.

This clone appeared a single time. Sequencing was performed with immunoSEQ multiplex PCR; in TCRdb, only in-frame clones are kept and a portion is missing. The sample contains tens of thousands of clones, around four fifths of which appear only once. This sequence originates from a man aged 45 to 65 with active COVID-19. Sequencing was done on a sample of peripheral blood.

CDR3 nucleotide sequence: TGTGCCAGCAGCAAACGGGACAGGGTTTACGAGCAGTACTTC. Its protein is CASSKRDRVYEQYF. The chain has TRBV9 and TRBJ2-7; 9 positions match TRBD1. CDR1 is SGDLS, CDR2 YYNGEE, per germline. The CDR3 is 14 residues long. Trimming took 4 bases from V and 4 from J; bases not matched to a gene: 6.